This TCR beta chain was documented in a study of somatic reversion in DOCK8 deficiency (TCRdb year 2020). Study-wide context: T cell receptor beta repertoires were compared among DOCK8-deficient patients, DOCK8-revertant patients and healthy volunteers. The study examined how somatic reversion of pathogenic DOCK8 variants changes lymphocyte differentiation and function in DOCK8 deficiency. The DOCK8-deficient patients included in the study had been described in earlier reports.

CDR3 length: 15 amino acids, cysteine to phenylalanine. Of the read, only the CDR3 DNA is kept; its 45 bases are in frame from base 1. CDR1 is given as ENHRY and CDR2 as SYGVKD, both from the germline V gene. V is shortened by 4 bases, J by 5 bases, and the region joining them spans 12 bases. The full study reports these points: The methods did not state, for each individual sample, whether the source material was whole blood or PBMCs.

Library construction relied on multiplex PCR. Using EuroClonality-NGS primers, the TRB libraries were generated through a one-step amplicon PCR run on 85 to 100 ng genomic DNA. Sequencing of TRB amplicons was performed on Illumina MiSeq instruments using 2 x 250 bp version 2 chemistry. The original pipeline was this. IMGT/HighV-QUEST was used for primary TRB sequence analysis and V(D)J annotation. Once nonfunctional clones had been removed and the data downsampled for comparisons between samples, VDJtools was used to evaluate repertoire diversity and composition. The raw public data were reprocessed by TCRdb itself: fastp quality trimming at Q25, MiXCR clonotype calling, in-frame beta chains only. Every entry covers one CDR3 protein and lists the most common genes and DNA from its rows. The V and J calls come from TCRdb's annotation, not from the publication. The sample table contains about 470 distinct CDR3 sequences; only one count was recorded for over 20% of them. The ten largest clones represent just over 55% of the sample.

This clonotype is classified as hyperexpanded (1% or more). There is no known antigen for this receptor. No base-level quality is on record; no much larger clone is a single base apart. Genomic DNA for TCR repertoire analysis was extracted from whole blood samples or from PBMCs. Samples were taken from a few DOCK8-revertant patients, and some of those patients were sampled at multiple time points. The chain is assembled from TRBV10-3 and TRBJ1-6; TRBD1 is a weak D gene call, 6 bases matching. The clonotype originates from a human donor with DOCK8 deficiency. Source material: peripheral blood. Interpreted using the paper, the cell subset or site label stands for: DOCK8-deficient patient with somatic reversion. CDR3 sequence: CAISGTRGDNSPLHF. The sequenced DNA: TGTGCCATCAGTGGAACCAGGGGAGATAATTCACCCCTCCACTTT.